Each of the 11 T cell receptor beta chains below was sequenced from the same sample in a study of blood T cell repertoires in COVID-19. The data were produced by immunoSEQ multiplex PCR, yet TCRdb's version contains in-frame clones alone and is incomplete. The sample has about 280,000 clones, approximately 82% seen once. The sample consisted of PBMCs or T cells enriched from blood (not recorded which). The receptor source for this set is a middle-aged man who had been exposed to COVID-19.

V and J are TRBV6-5 and TRBJ2-7; TRBD1 might be the D (6 bases). This CDR3 is 11 amino acids long. Between the trimmed V and J ends, which lost 11 bases and 3 bases, there was a span of 11 bases. Germline CDR1 is MNHEY and CDR2 is SVGAGI. The CDR3 sequence is CASSRGYEQYF. Here the CDR3 DNA reads TGTGCCTCAAGCAGGGGCTACGAGCAGTACTTC.

The rearrangement links TRBV9 to TRBJ2-5, with 7 bases aligning to TRBD1. The CDR3 runs to 14 residues. Trimming removed 3 bases from V and 2 bases from J; junction bases left unmatched: 4. In germline, CDR1 is SGDLS, CDR2 YYNGEE. CDR3 sequence: CASSARQGQETQYF. CDR3 DNA: TGTGCCAGCAGCGCCCGACAGGGTCAAGAGACCCAGTACTTC.

V gene TRBV12-3 or TRBV12-4 combines with J gene TRBJ2-7, with a tentative D call TRBD1 (5 bases). CDR3 length equals 12 residues. Trimming took 5 bases from V and 4 from J, leaving 9 bases between them. CDR3 nucleotide sequence: TGTGCCAGCAGTCCCCAGGGATACGAGCAGTACTTC. Protein product: CASSPQGYEQYF.

The V call is TRBV5-1, the J call TRBJ1-2; no clear D. V was trimmed by 2 bases and J by 8 bases, leaving 10 bases between them. The CDR3 is 12 amino acids. Germline V gene lookup returns CDR1 SGHRS and CDR2 YFSETQ. CDR3 region: CASSFQKEGYTF. The CDR3 DNA sequence: TGCGCCAGCAGCTTTCAAAAGGAGGGCTACACCTTC. The full variable domain, completed using reference TRBV5-1 and TRBJ1-2, is KAGVTQTPRYLIKTRGQQVTLSCSPISGHRSVSWYQQTPGQGLQFLFEYFSETQRNKGNFPGRFSGRQFSNSRSEMNVSTLELGDSALYLCASSFQKEGYTFGSGTRLTVV.

In the case of this clone: The conserved phenylalanine or tryptophan normally closing the CDR3 is absent here, so this likely arose from a read error. The chain recombines TRBV19 with TRBJ1-1, with D tentatively TRBD1 (6 bases). CDR1 is LNHDA and CDR2 is SQIVND in the germline V gene (reference sequence). This CDR3 spans 14 amino acids. Trimming took 3 bases from V and 1 from J, leaving 9 bases between them. The CDR3 coding sequence is TGTGCCAGTAGTATCGACAGGACGAACACTGAAGCTTTCCTT. Its translation: CASSIDRTNTEAFL.

The chain uses TRBV2 and TRBJ2-7; 10 bases map to TRBD1. CDR3 length: 15 amino acids. V lost 6 bases, J lost 2 bases, and 7 bases stayed unmatched. CDR1 is SNHLY, CDR2 FYNNEI, per germline. DNA for the CDR3: TGTGCCAGCAGCCTCCGGGACAGGGGAGCCTACGAGCAGTACTTC. It codes for CASSLRDRGAYEQYF.

There are a few counts of this clone. The V call is TRBV9, the J call TRBJ2-1; no reliable D call. Germline CDR1 SGDLS, CDR2 YYNGEE. Trimming took off 0 bases at V and 10 bases at J, with 11 bases between the two ends. The length of the CDR3 is 13 residues. The chain's CDR3 is CASSVGDSREQFF. The CDR3 nucleotides read TGTGCCAGCAGCGTAGGTGACTCTCGGGAGCAGTTCTTC.

V gene TRBV29-1 combines with J gene TRBJ2-2; D is perhaps TRBD2 (5 bases). CDR3 size: 15 residues. The germline V gene encodes CDR1 SQVTM and CDR2 ANQGSEA. Deletions cut 3 bases from V and 0 bases from J, with 11 bases between. CDR3 sequence reads: CSVDRGMSNTGELFF. The CDR3 DNA sequence: TGCAGCGTTGATCGGGGAATGTCGAACACCGGGGAGCTGTTTTTT.

The rearrangement uses TRBV5-1 and TRBJ1-2; 7 positions agree with TRBD1. With 0 bases clipped from V and 2 bases from J, the junction kept 4 bases outside the gene matches. CDR3 length: 15 residues. The germline V gene has CDR1 SGHRS and CDR2 YFSETQ. This CDR3 reads CASSLGQGRNYGYTF. The CDR3 DNA follows: TGCGCCAGCAGCTTGGGACAGGGACGGAACTATGGCTACACCTTC.

J is TRBJ1-1 and V is TRBV30; D is unresolved. Germline CDR1 reads GTSNPN; CDR2 reads SVGIG (reference sequence). V was pared by 2 bases and J by 1 base, with 8 bases between. The CDR3 is 13 residues long. CDR3 region: CAWSFEWNTEAFF. CDR3 DNA: TGTGCCTGGAGTTTTGAGTGGAACACTGAAGCTTTCTTT.

The V call is TRBV12-3 or TRBV12-4, the J call TRBJ1-2, with D possibly being TRBD1 (5 bases). The ends were cut back, 7 bases at V and 8 bases at J, with 17 bases in the middle. The length of the CDR3 is 13 residues. CDR3 coding DNA: TGTGCCAGCACCCGCCGGGGGTGGGAGGGCTACACCTTC. Protein: CASTRRGWEGYTF.